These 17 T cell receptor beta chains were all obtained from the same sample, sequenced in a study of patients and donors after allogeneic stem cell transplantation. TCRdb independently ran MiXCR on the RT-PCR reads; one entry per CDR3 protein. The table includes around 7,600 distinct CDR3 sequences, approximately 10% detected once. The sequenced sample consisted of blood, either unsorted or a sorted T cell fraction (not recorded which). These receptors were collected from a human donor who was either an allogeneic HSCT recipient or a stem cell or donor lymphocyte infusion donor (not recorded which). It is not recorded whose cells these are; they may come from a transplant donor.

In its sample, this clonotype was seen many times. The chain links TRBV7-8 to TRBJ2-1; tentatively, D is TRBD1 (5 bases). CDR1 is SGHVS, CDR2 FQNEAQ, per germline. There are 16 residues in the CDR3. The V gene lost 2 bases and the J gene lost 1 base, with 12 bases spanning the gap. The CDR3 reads CASSLMPRGSYNEQFF. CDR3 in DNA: TGTGCCAGCAGCTTAATGCCTAGGGGTTCCTACAATGAGCAGTTCTTC.

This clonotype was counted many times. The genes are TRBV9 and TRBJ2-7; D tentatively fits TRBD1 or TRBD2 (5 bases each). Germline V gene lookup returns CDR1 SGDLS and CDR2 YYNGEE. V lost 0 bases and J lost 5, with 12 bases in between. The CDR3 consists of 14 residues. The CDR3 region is CASSVGAGSHEQYF. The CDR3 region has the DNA TGTGCCAGCAGCGTAGGGGCAGGGAGCCACGAGCAGTACTTC.

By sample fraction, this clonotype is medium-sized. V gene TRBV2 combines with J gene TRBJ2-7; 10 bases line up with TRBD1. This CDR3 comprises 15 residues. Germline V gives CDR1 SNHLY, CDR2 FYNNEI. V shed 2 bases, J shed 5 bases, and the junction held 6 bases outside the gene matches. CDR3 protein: CASSEPGQGQNEQYF. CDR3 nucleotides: TGTGCCAGCAGTGAACCGGGACAGGGGCAAAACGAGCAGTACTTC.

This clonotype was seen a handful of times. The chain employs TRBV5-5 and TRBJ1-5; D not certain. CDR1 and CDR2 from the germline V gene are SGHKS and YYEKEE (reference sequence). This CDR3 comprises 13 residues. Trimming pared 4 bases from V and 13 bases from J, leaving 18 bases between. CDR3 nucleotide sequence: TGTGCCAGCAGCCCCCCCCCAGCGGGCCAGCAGCATTTT. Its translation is CASSPPPAGQQHF.

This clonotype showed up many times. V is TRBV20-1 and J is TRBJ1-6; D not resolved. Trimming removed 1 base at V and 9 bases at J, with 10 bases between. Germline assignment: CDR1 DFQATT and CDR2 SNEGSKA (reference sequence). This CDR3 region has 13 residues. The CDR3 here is CSARVGGLSPLHF. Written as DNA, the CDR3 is TGCAGTGCTAGAGTTGGAGGGCTTTCACCCCTCCACTTT.

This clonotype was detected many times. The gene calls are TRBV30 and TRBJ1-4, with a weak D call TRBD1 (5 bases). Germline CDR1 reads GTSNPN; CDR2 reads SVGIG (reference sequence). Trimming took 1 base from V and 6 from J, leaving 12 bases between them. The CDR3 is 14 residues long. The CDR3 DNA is TGTGCCTGGAGTGAATTGGGGGAGGATGAAAAACTGTTTTTT. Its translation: CAWSELGEDEKLFF.

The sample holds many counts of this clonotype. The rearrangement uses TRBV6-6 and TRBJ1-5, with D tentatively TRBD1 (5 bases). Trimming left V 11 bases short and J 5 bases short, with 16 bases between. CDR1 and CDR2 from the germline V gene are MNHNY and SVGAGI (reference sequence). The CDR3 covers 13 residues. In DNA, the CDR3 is TGTGCCGGCCAGCCTCGGGGGGATCAGCCCCAGCATTTT. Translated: CAGQPRGDQPQHF.

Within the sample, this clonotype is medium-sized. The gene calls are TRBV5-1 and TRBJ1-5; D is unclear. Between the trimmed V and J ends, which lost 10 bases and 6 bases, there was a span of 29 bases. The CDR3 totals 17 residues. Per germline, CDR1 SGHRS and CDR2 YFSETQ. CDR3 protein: CASWELVRSRQTQPQHF. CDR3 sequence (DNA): TGCGCCTCTTGGGAGCTCGTTAGGAGCCGCCAGACTCAGCCCCAGCATTTT.

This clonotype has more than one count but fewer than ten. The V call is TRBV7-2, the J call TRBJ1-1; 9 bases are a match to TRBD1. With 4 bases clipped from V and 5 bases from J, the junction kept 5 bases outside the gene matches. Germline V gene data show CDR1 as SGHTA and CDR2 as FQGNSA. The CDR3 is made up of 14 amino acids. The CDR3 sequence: CASSYGQGRTEAFF. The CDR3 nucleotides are TGTGCCAGCAGCTATGGACAGGGGAGGACTGAAGCTTTCTTT.

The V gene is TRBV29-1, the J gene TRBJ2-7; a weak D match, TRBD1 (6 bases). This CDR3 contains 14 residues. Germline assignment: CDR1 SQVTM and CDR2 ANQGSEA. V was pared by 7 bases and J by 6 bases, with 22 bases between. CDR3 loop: CSARRTETHLEQYF. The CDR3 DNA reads TGCAGCGCCCGACGGACAGAGACTCATCTCGAGCAGTACTTC.

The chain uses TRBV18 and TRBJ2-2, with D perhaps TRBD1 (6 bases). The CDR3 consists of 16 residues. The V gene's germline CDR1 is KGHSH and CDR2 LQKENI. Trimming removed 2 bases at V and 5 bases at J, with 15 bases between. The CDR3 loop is CASSPNQGSYTGELFF. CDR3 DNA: TGTGCCAGCTCACCAAATCAGGGGAGCTATACCGGGGAGCTGTTTTTT.

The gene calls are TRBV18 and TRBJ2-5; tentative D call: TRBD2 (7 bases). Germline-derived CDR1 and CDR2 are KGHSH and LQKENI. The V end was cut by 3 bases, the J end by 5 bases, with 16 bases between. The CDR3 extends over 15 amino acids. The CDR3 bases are TGTGCCAGCTCACCGCGGAACGGGGGGCCGGAGACCCAGTACTTC. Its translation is CASSPRNGGPETQYF.

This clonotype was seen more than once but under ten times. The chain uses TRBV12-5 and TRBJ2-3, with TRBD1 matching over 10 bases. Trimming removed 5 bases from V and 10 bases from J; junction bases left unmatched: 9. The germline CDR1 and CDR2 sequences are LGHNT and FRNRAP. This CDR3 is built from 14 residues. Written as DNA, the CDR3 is TGTGCTAGTGGTCCGGGACAGGGGCATCCGCCGCAGTATTTT. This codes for CASGPGQGHPPQYF.

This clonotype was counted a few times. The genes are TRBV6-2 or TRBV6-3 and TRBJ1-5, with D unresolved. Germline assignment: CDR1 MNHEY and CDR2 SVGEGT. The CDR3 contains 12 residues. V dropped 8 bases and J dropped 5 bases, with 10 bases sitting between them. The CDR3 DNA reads TGTGCCAGCGGGTCGGACGATCAGCCCCAGCATTTT. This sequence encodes CASGSDDQPQHF.

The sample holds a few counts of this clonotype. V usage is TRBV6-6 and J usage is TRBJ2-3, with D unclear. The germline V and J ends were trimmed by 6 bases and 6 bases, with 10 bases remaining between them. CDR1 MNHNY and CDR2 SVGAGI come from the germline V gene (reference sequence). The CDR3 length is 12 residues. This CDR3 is CASRHSPDTQYF. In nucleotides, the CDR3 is TGTGCCAGCAGACACTCGCCCGATACGCAGTATTTT.

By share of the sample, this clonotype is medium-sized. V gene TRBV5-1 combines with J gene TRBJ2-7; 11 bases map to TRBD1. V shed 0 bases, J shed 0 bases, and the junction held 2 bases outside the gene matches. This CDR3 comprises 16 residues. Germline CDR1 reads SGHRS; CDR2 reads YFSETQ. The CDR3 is CASSLVGQGVSYEQYF. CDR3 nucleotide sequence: TGCGCCAGCAGCTTGGTGGGACAGGGGGTCTCCTACGAGCAGTACTTC.

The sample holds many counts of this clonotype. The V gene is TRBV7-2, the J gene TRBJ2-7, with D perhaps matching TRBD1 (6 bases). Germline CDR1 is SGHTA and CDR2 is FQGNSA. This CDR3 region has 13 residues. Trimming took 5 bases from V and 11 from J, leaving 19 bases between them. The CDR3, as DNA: TGTGCCAGCAGCCGAAACTCCGACAGGTTAGAGTACTTC. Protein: CASSRNSDRLEYF.